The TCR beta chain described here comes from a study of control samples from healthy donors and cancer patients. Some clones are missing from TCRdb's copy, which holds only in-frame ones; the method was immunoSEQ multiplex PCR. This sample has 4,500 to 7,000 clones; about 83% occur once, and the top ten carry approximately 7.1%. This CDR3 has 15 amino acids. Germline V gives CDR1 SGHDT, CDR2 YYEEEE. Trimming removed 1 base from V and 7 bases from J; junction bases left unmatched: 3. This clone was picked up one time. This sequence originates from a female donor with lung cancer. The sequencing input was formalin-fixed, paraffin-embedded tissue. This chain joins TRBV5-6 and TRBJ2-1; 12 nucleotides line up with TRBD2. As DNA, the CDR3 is TGTGCCAGCAGCTTGTTCCTAGCGGGAGGGAATGAGCAGTTCTTC. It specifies CASSLFLAGGNEQFF.